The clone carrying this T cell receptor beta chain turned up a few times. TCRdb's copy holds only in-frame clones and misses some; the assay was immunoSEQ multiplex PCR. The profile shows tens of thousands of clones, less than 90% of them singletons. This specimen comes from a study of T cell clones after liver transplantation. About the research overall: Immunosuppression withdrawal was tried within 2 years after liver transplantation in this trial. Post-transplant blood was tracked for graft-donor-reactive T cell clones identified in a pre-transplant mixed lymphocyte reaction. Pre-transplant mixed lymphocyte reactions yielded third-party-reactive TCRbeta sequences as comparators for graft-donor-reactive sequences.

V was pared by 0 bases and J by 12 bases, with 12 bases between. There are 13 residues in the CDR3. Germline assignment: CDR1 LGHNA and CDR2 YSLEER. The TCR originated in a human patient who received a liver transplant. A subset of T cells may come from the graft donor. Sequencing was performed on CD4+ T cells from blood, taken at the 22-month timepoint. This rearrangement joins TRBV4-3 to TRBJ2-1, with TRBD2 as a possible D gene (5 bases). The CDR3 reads CASSQDGGRRQFF. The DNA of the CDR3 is TGCGCCAGCAGCCAAGACGGCGGGCGACGGCAGTTCTTC.